Presented here are 6 T cell receptor beta chains from one specimen sequenced in a study of T cell responses to AZD1222 COVID-19 vaccine. TCRdb's table, derived via immunoSEQ multiplex PCR, lists solely in-frame clones and lacks some. The table lists roughly 150,000 clones, approximately 90% of them singletons. The source was peripheral blood, collected 28 days after the second AZD1222 dose. The receptor set was obtained from an adult who received the AZD1222 COVID-19 vaccine.

The chain is built from TRBV7-2 and TRBJ1-2; D might be TRBD1 (6 bases). The CDR3 is 14 residues long. Germline loops: CDR1 SGHTA, CDR2 FQGNSA. Between the trimmed V and J ends, which lost 1 base and 7 bases, there was a span of 13 bases. The CDR3 sequence is CASSLGGAVPGYTF. CDR3 nucleotides: TGTGCCAGCAGCTTAGGGGGGGCAGTTCCTGGCTACACCTTC.

A few counts support this clone. This chain joins TRBV6-4 and TRBJ1-5, with D possibly being TRBD1 (5 bases). The CDR3 spans 15 residues. With 4 bases removed from V and 1 base from J, the gap between germline ends came to 11 bases. CDR1 and CDR2 (germline): MRHNA, SNTAGT. The CDR3 coding sequence is TGTGCCAGCAGTGCTAGGGGAAGGAGCAATCAGCCCCAGCATTTT. It specifies CASSARGRSNQPQHF.

The rearrangement links TRBV2 to TRBJ2-3, with TRBD2 identical over 10 bases. Unmatched junction bases numbered 8, after V lost 1 base and J lost 1 base. This CDR3 contains 18 residues. Germline CDR1 is SNHLY and CDR2 is FYNNEI. The CDR3 sequence: CASSEGVLAGDGTDTQYF. The DNA of the CDR3 is TGTGCCAGCAGTGAAGGGGTCCTAGCGGGAGATGGCACAGATACGCAGTATTTT.

The V call is TRBV4-1, the J call TRBJ2-7; D gene unclear. The germline V and J ends were trimmed by 2 bases and 3 bases, with 14 bases remaining between them. The CDR3 runs to 15 residues. The germline CDR1 and CDR2 sequences are MGHRA and YSYEKL. The CDR3 is CASSQQQSVGYEQYF. In nucleotides, the CDR3 is TGCGCCAGCAGCCAACAACAGTCAGTGGGCTACGAGCAGTACTTC.

V is TRBV9 and J is TRBJ2-7, with D perhaps TRBD2 (8 bases). Germline V gives CDR1 SGDLS, CDR2 YYNGEE. This CDR3 comprises 15 residues. The V end lost 3 bases, the J end lost 4 bases, and 17 bases lay between the germline ends. Here the CDR3 reads CASSASGGGSYEQYF. CDR3 nucleotide sequence: TGTGCCAGCAGCGCTTCGGGAGGGGGCTCTTACGAGCAGTACTTC.

This chain links TRBV6-2 or TRBV6-3 with TRBJ2-7; possibly TRBD1 for D (6 bases). Germline assignment: CDR1 MNHEY and CDR2 SVGEGT. This CDR3 contains 15 residues. Trimming took 4 bases from V and 0 from J, leaving 13 bases between them. Written as DNA, the CDR3 is TGTGCCAGCAGTTTTGGAGGACAGTTCTCCTACGAGCAGTACTTC. Translated, it gives CASSFGGQFSYEQYF.